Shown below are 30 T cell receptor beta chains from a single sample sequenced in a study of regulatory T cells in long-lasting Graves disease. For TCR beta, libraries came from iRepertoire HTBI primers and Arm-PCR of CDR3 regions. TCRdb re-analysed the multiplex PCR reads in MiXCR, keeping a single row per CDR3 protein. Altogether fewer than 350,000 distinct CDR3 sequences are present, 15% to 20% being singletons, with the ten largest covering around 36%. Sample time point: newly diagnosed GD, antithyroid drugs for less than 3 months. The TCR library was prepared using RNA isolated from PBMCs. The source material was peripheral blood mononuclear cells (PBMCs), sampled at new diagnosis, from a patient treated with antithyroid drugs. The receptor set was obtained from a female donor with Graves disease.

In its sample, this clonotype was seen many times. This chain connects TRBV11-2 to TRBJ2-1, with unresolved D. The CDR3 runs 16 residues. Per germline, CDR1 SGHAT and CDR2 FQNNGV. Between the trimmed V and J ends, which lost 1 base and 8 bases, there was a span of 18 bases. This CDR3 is CASSLATAAMLDEQFF. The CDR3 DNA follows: TGTGCCAGCAGCTTAGCTACCGCCGCTATGCTGGATGAGCAGTTCTTC. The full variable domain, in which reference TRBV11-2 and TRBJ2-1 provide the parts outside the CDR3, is EAGVAQSPRYKIIEKRQSVAFWCNPISGHATLYWYQQILGQGPKLLIQFQNNGVVDDSQLPKDRFSAERLKGVDSTLKIQPAKLEDSAVYLCASSLATAAMLDEQFFGPGTRLTVL.

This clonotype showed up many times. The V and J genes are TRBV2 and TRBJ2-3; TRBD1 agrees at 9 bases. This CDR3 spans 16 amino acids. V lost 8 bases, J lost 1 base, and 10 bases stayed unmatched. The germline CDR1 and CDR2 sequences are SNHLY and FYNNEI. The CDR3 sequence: CASSPGQGFGTDTQYF. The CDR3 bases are TGTGCCAGCTCTCCGGGACAGGGATTTGGCACAGATACGCAGTATTTT.

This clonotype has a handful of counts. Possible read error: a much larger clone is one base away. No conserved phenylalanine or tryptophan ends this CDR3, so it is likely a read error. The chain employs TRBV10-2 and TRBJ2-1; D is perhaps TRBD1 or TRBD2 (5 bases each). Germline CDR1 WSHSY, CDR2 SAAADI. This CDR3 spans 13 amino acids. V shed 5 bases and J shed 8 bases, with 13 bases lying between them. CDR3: CASSQGQRDEQFL. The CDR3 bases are TGCGCCAGCAGTCAGGGCCAGAGGGATGAGCAGTTCCTC.

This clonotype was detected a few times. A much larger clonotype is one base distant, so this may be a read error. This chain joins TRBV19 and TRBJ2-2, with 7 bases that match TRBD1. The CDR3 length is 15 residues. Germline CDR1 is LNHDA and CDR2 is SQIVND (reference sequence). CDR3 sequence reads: CASSIGGGGLGELFF. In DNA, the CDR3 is TGTGCCAGTAGCATAGGGGGCGGCGGCTTAGGGGAGCTGTTTTTT.

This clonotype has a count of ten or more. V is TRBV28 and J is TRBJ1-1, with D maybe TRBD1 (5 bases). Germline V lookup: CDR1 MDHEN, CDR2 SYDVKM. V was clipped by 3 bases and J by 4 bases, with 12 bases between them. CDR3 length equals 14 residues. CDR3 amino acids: CASSLLGLSTEAFF. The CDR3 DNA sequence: TGTGCCAGCAGTTTGTTGGGACTGAGCACTGAAGCTTTCTTT.

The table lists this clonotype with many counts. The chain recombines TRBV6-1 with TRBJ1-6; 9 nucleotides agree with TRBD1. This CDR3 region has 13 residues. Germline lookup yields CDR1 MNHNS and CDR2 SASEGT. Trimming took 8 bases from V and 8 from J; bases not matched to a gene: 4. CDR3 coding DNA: TGTGCCAGCTGGGGGACAGGGTATTCACCCCTCCACTTT. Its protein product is CASWGTGYSPLHF.

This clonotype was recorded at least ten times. CDR3 region: CASSPSGSLVNEQFF. The CDR3 DNA follows: TGTGCCAGCAGCCCTAGCGGGAGTCTCGTCAATGAGCAGTTCTTC. This rearrangement joins TRBV12-3 or TRBV12-4 to TRBJ2-1; the match to TRBD2 covers 10 bases. Germline trimming cut 6 bases from V and 6 bases from J; bases unmatched to any gene: 8. The CDR3 is made up of 15 amino acids.

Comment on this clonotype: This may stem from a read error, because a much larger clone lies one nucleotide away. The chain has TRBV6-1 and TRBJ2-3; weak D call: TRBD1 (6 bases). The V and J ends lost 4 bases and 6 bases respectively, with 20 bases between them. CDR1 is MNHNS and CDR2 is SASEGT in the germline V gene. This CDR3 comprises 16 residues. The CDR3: CASSGLDSSLSDTQYF. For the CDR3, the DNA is TGTGCCAGCAGTGGGCTGGACAGTTCACTATCGGATACGCAGTATTTT.

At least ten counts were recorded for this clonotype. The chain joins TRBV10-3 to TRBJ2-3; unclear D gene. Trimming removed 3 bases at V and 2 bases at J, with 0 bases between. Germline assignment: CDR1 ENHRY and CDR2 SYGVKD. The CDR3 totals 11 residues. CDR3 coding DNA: TGTGCCATCAGTGACACAGATACGCAGTATTTT. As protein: CAISDTDTQYF.

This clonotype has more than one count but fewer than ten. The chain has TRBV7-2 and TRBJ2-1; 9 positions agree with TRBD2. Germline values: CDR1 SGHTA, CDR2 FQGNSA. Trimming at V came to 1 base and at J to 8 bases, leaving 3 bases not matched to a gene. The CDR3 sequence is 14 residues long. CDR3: CASSLVGLAHEQFF. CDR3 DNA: TGTGCCAGCAGCTTAGTTGGACTAGCGCATGAGCAGTTCTTC.

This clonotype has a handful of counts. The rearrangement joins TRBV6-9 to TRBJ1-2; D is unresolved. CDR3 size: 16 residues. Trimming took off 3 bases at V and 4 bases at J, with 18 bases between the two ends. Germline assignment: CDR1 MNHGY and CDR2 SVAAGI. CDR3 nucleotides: TGTGCCAGCAGTTACTCCCCCCAAAATCCGTTCTATGGCTACACCTTC. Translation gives CASSYSPQNPFYGYTF.

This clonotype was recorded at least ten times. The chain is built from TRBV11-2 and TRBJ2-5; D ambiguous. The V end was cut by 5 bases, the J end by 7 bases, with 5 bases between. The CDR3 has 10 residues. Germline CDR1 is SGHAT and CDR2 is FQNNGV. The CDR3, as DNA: TGTGCCAGCAGCCCCCCGACCCAGTACTTC. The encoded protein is CASSPPTQYF.

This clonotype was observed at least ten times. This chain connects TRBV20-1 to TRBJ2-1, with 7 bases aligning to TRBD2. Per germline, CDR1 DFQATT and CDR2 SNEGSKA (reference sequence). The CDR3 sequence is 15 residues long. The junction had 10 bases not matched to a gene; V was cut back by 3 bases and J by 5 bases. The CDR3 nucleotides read TGCAGTGCTAGCCCTGGACTAGTGGAAGACAATGAGCAGTTCTTC. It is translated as CSASPGLVEDNEQFF.

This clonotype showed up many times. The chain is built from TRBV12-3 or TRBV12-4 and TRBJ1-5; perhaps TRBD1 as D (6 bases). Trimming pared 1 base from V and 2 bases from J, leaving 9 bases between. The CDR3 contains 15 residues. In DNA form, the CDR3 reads TGTGCCAGCAGTTTAGGGGCAGGGGGCAATCAGCCCCAGCATTTT. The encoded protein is CASSLGAGGNQPQHF.

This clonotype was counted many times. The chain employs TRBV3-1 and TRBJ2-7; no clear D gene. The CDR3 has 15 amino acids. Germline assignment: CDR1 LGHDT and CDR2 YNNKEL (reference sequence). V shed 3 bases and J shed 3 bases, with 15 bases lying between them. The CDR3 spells CASSHGGSHLYEQYF. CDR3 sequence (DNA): TGTGCCAGCAGCCACGGCGGATCCCATCTCTACGAGCAGTACTTC.

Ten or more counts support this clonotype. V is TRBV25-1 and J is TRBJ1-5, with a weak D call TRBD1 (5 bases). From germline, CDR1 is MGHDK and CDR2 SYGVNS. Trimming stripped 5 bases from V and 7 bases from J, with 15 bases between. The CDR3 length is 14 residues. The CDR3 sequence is CASSRGGVKQPQHF. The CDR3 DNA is TGTGCCAGCAGTCGAGGAGGGGTAAAGCAGCCCCAGCATTTT.

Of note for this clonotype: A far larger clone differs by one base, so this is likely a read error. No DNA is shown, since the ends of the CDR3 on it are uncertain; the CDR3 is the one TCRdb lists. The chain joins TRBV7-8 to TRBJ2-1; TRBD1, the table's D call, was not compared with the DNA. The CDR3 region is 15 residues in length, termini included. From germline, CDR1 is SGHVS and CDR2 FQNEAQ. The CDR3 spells CASSFGAGWVETQFF.

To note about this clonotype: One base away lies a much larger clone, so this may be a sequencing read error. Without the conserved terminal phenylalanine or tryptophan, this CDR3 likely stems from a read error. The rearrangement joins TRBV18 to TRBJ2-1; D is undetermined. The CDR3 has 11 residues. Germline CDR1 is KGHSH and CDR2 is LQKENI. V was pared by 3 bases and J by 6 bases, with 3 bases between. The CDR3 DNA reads TGTGCCAGCTCACCCTCCAATGAGCAGTTCTCC. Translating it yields CASSPSNEQFS.

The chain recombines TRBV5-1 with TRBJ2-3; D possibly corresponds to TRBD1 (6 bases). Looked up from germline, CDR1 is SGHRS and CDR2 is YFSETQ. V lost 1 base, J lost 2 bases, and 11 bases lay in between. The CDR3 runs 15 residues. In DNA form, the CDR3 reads TGCGCCAGCAGCTTGACAGGGTTTGCCACAGATACGCAGTATTTT. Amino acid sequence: CASSLTGFATDTQYF.

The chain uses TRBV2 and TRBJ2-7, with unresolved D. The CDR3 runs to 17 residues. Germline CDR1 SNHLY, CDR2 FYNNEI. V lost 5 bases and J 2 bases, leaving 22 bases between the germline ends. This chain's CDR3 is CASSYFGASPTAYEQYF. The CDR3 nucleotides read TGTGCCAGCAGTTACTTTGGTGCGTCCCCCACAGCCTACGAGCAGTACTTC.

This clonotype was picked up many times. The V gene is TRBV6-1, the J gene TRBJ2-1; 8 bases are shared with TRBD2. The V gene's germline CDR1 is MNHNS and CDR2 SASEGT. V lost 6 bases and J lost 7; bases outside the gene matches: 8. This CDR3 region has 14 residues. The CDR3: CASRPDGRVNEQFF. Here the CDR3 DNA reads TGTGCCAGCAGGCCCGACGGGAGGGTTAATGAGCAGTTCTTC.

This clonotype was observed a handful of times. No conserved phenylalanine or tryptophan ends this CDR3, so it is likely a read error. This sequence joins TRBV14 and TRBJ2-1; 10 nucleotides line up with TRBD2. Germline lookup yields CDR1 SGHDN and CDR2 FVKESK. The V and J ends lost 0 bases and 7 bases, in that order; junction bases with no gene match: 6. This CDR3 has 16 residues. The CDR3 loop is CASSQDLRTSGNEQFS. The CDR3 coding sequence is TGTGCCAGCAGCCAAGATCTCCGGACTAGCGGAAATGAGCAGTTCTCC.

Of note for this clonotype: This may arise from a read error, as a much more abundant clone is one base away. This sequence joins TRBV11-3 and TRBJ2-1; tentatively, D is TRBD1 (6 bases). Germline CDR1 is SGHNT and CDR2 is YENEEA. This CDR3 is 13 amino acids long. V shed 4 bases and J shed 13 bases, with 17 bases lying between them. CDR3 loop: CASSSEQGKNQFF. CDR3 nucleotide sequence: TGTGCCAGCAGCTCGGAACAGGGAAAGAACCAGTTCTTC.

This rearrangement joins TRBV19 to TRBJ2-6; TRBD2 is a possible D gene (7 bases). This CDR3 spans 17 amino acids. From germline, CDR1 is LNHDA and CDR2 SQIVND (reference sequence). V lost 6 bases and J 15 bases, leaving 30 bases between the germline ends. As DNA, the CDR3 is TGTGCCAGTAGCTACACCACCCCAGGGGCCCTCCGGGAGGACCTGACTTTC. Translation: CASSYTTPGALREDLTF.

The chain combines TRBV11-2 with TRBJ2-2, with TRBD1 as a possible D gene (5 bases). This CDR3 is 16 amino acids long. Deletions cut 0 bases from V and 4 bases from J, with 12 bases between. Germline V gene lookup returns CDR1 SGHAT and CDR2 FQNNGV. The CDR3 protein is CASSLESRVRTGELFF. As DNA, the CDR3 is TGTGCCAGCAGCTTAGAAAGCAGGGTACGCACCGGGGAGCTGTTTTTT.

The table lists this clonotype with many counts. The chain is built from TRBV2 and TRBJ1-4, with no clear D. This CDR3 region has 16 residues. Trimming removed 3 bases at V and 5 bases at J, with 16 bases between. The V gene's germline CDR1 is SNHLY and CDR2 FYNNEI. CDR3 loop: CASSERAPTPNEKLFF. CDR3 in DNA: TGTGCCAGCAGTGAGCGGGCCCCGACACCAAATGAAAAACTGTTTTTT.

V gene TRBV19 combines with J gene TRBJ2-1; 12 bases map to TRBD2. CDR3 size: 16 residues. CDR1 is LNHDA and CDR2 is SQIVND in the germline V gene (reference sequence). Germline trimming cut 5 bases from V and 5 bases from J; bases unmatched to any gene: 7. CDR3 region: CASSSRTSGVHNEQFF. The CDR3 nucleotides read TGTGCCAGTAGTTCCCGGACTAGCGGGGTCCACAATGAGCAGTTCTTC.

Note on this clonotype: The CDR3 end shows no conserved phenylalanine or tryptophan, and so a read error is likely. CDR3 DNA: TGTGCCAGCAGCCGGACAGGGCCTGGGACTGAAGCTTTCCTT. Protein: CASSRTGPGTEAFL. V is TRBV6-1 and J is TRBJ1-1; 8 bases are shared with TRBD1. The CDR3 is 14 amino acids. Germline assignment: CDR1 MNHNS and CDR2 SASEGT. Unmatched junction bases numbered 8, after V lost 6 bases and J lost 5 bases.

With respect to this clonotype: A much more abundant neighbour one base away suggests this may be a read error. CDR3 region: CASSLVYAGTQETQHF. Written as DNA, the CDR3 is TGTGCCAGCAGCTTAGTCTATGCCGGGACCCAAGAGACCCAGCACTTC. V gene TRBV11-2 combines with J gene TRBJ2-5; perhaps D is TRBD1 or TRBD2 (5 bases each). The CDR3 loop spans 16 amino acids. CDR1 SGHAT and CDR2 FQNNGV come from the germline V gene.

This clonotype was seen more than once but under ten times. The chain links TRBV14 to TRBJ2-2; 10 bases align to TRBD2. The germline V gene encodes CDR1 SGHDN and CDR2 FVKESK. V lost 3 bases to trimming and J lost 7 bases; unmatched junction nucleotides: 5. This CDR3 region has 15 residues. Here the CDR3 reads CASSQDSGRHGELFF. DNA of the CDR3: TGTGCCAGCAGCCAGGATAGCGGGAGGCACGGGGAGCTGTTTTTT.